The T cell receptor (beta chain) under discussion was sequenced for a study of T cell changes during pregnancy in multiple sclerosis. Germline loops: CDR1 SGHRS, CDR2 YFSETQ. This CDR3 has 13 residues. V lost 2 bases to trimming and J lost 4 bases, with 7 bases between them. TCRdb's table, derived via immunoSEQ multiplex PCR, lists solely in-frame clones and lacks some. The sample comprises about 68,000 clones, under 95% of which are singletons, and more than 0.75% rests with the top ten. This sequence was found in a female donor with multiple sclerosis, enrolled in a pregnancy study. The V gene is TRBV5-1, the J gene TRBJ1-5, with D uncertain. Material: peripheral blood, obtained in the second trimester of pregnancy. The CDR3 is CASSFGPNQPQHF. The CDR3 DNA is TGCGCCAGCAGCTTTGGGCCTAATCAGCCCCAGCATTTT.